Many counts were recorded for the clone carrying this T cell receptor beta chain. Its specificity is not known. This specimen belongs to a study of CD8 T cells in ankylosing spondylitis. Findings and caveats of the study: A motif of fewer than ten highly homologous TCR beta variants was seen as apparently characteristic of ankylosing spondylitis blood.

Preparation of TCR beta libraries was done by quantitative 5'-RACE with molecular barcodes. TCRdb passed the 5' RACE reads through MiXCR, listing each CDR3 protein once. The sample contains roughly 90,000 distinct CDR3 sequences, around 8.3% of which appear only once. V was clipped by 4 bases and J by 4 bases; unmatched bases: 4. The CDR3 runs to 14 residues. The sequenced sample consisted of blood, either unsorted or a sorted T cell fraction (not recorded which). This chain connects TRBV12-3 or TRBV12-4 to TRBJ2-3; 8 nucleotides agree with TRBD2. This TCR derives from a male donor with ankylosing spondylitis. Here the CDR3 reads CASSSGGSADTQYF. CDR3 nucleotides: TGTGCCAGCAGTTCGGGGGGGAGTGCAGATACGCAGTATTTT.